Shown below are 17 T cell receptor beta chains from a single sample sequenced in a study of T cell changes during pregnancy in multiple sclerosis. Sequenced by immunoSEQ multiplex PCR; TCRdb stores in-frame clones only, minus some. The sample lists some 100,000 clones, almost 95% seen once, with around 0.96% in the top ten. Sample: peripheral blood, taken before pregnancy. The receptors originated from a female donor with multiple sclerosis, enrolled in a pregnancy study.

J is TRBJ1-2 and V is TRBV7-9; D is unresolved. Germline CDR1 and CDR2: SEHNR and FQNEAQ (reference sequence). The CDR3 extends over 12 amino acids. The V end was cut by 2 bases, the J end by 5 bases, with 6 bases between. For the CDR3, the DNA is TGTGCCAGCAGCTTACCCAGTTATGGCTACACCTTC. This codes for CASSLPSYGYTF.

The V gene is TRBV7-2, the J gene TRBJ2-7; TRBD1 matches at 7 bases. Germline assignment: CDR1 SGHTA and CDR2 FQGNSA. The CDR3 totals 16 residues. J lost 3 bases, V lost 5 bases, and 13 bases had no gene match. The CDR3 sequence: CASSAALVRGFYEQYF. The CDR3 nucleotides are TGTGCCAGCAGCGCGGCTTTGGTCAGGGGGTTCTACGAGCAGTACTTC.

The chain joins TRBV4-2 to TRBJ2-2; a possible D gene is TRBD2 (7 bases). This CDR3 has 18 residues. In germline, CDR1 is LGHNA, CDR2 YNFKEQ. Trimming took off 1 base at V and 5 bases at J, with 20 bases between the two ends. CDR3 sequence reads: CASSQVGGRAGRTGELFF. The CDR3 nucleotides are TGTGCCAGCAGCCAAGTCGGGGGGCGGGCAGGGAGAACCGGGGAGCTGTTTTTT.

The chain employs TRBV9 and TRBJ2-7; TRBD1 matches at 9 bases. The CDR3 totals 16 residues. The junction had 6 bases not matched to a gene; V was cut back by 0 bases and J by 2 bases. Germline CDR1 and CDR2: SGDLS and YYNGEE. CDR3 sequence (DNA): TGTGCCAGCAGCGTAGGGTCGGGACAGGGTACCTACGAGCAGTACTTC. Protein sequence: CASSVGSGQGTYEQYF.

CDR3 residues: CASSLGRTYEQYF. CDR3 DNA sequence: TGTGCCAGCAGCTTAGGACGGACATACGAGCAGTACTTC. The rearrangement links TRBV7-2 to TRBJ2-7; D might be TRBD1 (5 bases). Germline V gene data show CDR1 as SGHTA and CDR2 as FQGNSA. V was clipped by 1 base and J by 4 bases, with 8 bases between them. The CDR3 is 13 residues long.

In DNA form, the CDR3 reads TGTGCCACCAGCGGGCTTAGACAGGGTGGGGGAAACACCATATATTTT. Protein sequence: CATSGLRQGGGNTIYF. J is TRBJ1-3 and V is TRBV15; TRBD1 matches at 7 bases. CDR1 is LNHNV, CDR2 YYDKDF, per germline (reference sequence). The junction had 11 bases not matched to a gene; V was cut back by 5 bases and J by 4 bases. This CDR3 region has 16 residues.

The chain couples TRBV4-1 to TRBJ2-7; 9 nucleotides match TRBD2. Losses at the gene ends were 2 bases for V and 4 bases for J; bases not matched to a gene: 12. The CDR3 sequence is 17 residues long. Germline V gene data show CDR1 as MGHRA and CDR2 as YSYEKL. CDR3 amino acids: CASSQSEEVAGAYEQYF. The CDR3 DNA reads TGCGCCAGCAGCCAATCAGAGGAGGTAGCGGGAGCGTACGAGCAGTACTTC.

The genes are TRBV10-1 and TRBJ2-1, with 9 bases matching TRBD2. Trimming at V came to 0 bases and at J to 9 bases, leaving 6 bases not matched to a gene. Germline V gene lookup returns CDR1 WNHNN and CDR2 SYGVQD (reference sequence). The CDR3 contains 15 residues. CDR3 loop: CASSESVAGAPEQFF. CDR3 DNA: TGCGCCAGCAGTGAGTCGGTAGCGGGAGCTCCTGAGCAGTTCTTC.

The chain couples TRBV4-2 to TRBJ2-3, with 13 bases fitting TRBD2. The CDR3 extends over 18 amino acids. Germline trimming cut 4 bases from V and 3 bases from J; bases unmatched to any gene: 10. Germline loops: CDR1 LGHNA, CDR2 YNFKEQ. CDR3 in amino acids: CASSRGTSGIGETDTQYF. The CDR3 DNA is TGTGCCAGCAGCCGCGGGACTAGCGGGATAGGGGAGACAGATACGCAGTATTTT.

The table lists this clone with a count of one. This chain joins TRBV27 and TRBJ2-1, with 8 bases identical to TRBD2. Germline-derived CDR1 and CDR2 are MNHEY and SMNVEV (reference sequence). The CDR3 runs 14 residues. Germline trimming cut 6 bases from V and 9 bases from J; bases unmatched to any gene: 10. In DNA form, the CDR3 reads TGTGCCAGCAGAGAGGGACTAGATTTTATTGAGCAGTTCTTC. Protein product: CASREGLDFIEQFF.

This rearrangement joins TRBV14 to TRBJ1-2; 8 bases align to TRBD1. The V segment lost 2 bases and the J segment 4 bases; nucleotides outside the gene matches: 3. This CDR3 spans 14 amino acids. CDR1 and CDR2 from the germline V gene are SGHDN and FVKESK. The CDR3 here is CASSQQGAGYGYTF. The CDR3 region has the DNA TGTGCCAGCAGCCAACAGGGGGCCGGCTATGGCTACACCTTC.

In its sample, this clone was seen once. The chain uses TRBV6-5 and TRBJ2-2, with a possible D match to TRBD1 (5 bases). The CDR3 is 14 residues long. Deletions cut 7 bases from V and 5 bases from J, with 14 bases between. Germline V gene lookup returns CDR1 MNHEY and CDR2 SVGAGI. CDR3 in amino acids: CASTQGGVTGELFF. CDR3 nucleotide sequence: TGTGCCAGCACCCAGGGTGGGGTAACCGGGGAGCTGTTTTTT.

The V gene is TRBV9, the J gene TRBJ2-5; 8 nucleotides align to TRBD2. Germline assignment: CDR1 SGDLS and CDR2 YYNGEE. V gave up 3 bases and J gave up 5 bases; unmatched junction bases: 6. The CDR3 has 14 residues. CDR3 sequence (DNA): TGTGCCAGCAGCGCAACCGGGGGGGTTGAGACCCAGTACTTC. It yields the protein CASSATGGVETQYF.

V is TRBV10-1 and J is TRBJ2-7; D unresolved. Between the trimmed V and J ends, which lost 3 bases and 7 bases, there was a span of 10 bases. The CDR3 contains 12 residues. Germline V lookup: CDR1 WNHNN, CDR2 SYGVQD (reference sequence). The CDR3 DNA is TGCGCCAGCAGTGACCCCGCTAGTGAGCAGTACTTC. The encoded protein is CASSDPASEQYF.

The chain employs TRBV29-1 and TRBJ2-7; 8 bases line up with TRBD2. V shed 6 bases, J shed 5 bases, and the junction held 9 bases outside the gene matches. The germline V gene encodes CDR1 SQVTM and CDR2 ANQGSEA. The CDR3 is 13 residues long. The CDR3 here is CSVAGLVGNEQYF. The CDR3, as DNA: TGCAGCGTGGCGGGACTAGTGGGCAACGAGCAGTACTTC.

The chain recombines TRBV7-2 with TRBJ1-5; D remains unclear. The ends were cut back, 4 bases at V and 1 base at J, with 8 bases in the middle. Germline CDR1 SGHTA, CDR2 FQGNSA. The CDR3 covers 14 residues. CDR3 loop: CASSYYDSNQPQHF. CDR3 DNA: TGTGCCAGCAGCTACTATGACAGCAATCAGCCCCAGCATTTT.

The V gene is TRBV2, the J gene TRBJ1-1, with TRBD1 as a possible D gene (5 bases). The CDR3 is made up of 14 amino acids. Trimming took off 6 bases at V and 4 bases at J, with 15 bases between the two ends. CDR1 is SNHLY and CDR2 is FYNNEI in the germline V gene. CDR3 protein: CASREGRLATEAFF. The DNA for the CDR3 is TGTGCCAGCAGGGAGGGACGCTTGGCCACTGAAGCTTTCTTT. The full variable domain, its missing parts supplied by reference TRBV2 and TRBJ1-1, is EPEVTQTPSHQVTQMGQEVILRCVPISNHLYFYWYRQILGQKVEFLVSFYNNEISEKSEIFDDQFSVERPDGSNFTLKIRSTKLEDSAMYFCASREGRLATEAFFGQGTRLTVV.